This T cell receptor beta chain was identified during a study of cytomegalovirus exposure and HLA in healthy donors (dated by TCRdb to about 2017). With regard to the full study: An earlier analysis of several hundred of the donors reported 250 to 350 Gb of sequence data and about 120 million unique TCR beta sequences obtained from some 200 million T cells. An early release that covered roughly 600 HLA-typed donors contained around 330 gigabases of sequencing data and tens of millions of unique TCR sequences. Of the roughly 400 genotyped donors, around 81% fell in the genetic ancestry cluster associated with self-reported Caucasian donors. The study was designed to test whether signatures of past pathogen exposure could be identified by cataloging public T cell receptors. The study used immunosequencing to profile the T cell repertoires of under 700 subjects and linked those repertoires to cytomegalovirus serostatus. Besides the first cohort of roughly 640 subjects, a separate validation cohort made up of 120 different subjects was used. To predict cytomegalovirus infection status, the study brought together high-throughput TCR immunosequencing, statistical association of individual TCRs with disease status, and machine learning. To study patterns of TCR occurrence, a later analysis re-analyzed previously published TCR beta repertoires from 666 donors and added high-resolution HLA genotyping. Rather than drawing on any new phenotypic data, the later analysis identified candidate immune exposures from TCR beta sequences and the way those sequences occurred across donors. An earlier analysis of roughly 600 of the donors used high-throughput TCR beta sequencing to judge whether each TCR beta V gene segment behaved as functional or pseudogenic. Alongside the repertoire data, information on donor age, sex, ethnicity and CMV serostatus was compiled. Genome-wide SNP genotypes for about 65% of the roughly 670 donors were used in a later genetic analysis, which treated that subset as a discovery cohort. All discovery cohort repertoires had been generated on a single sequencing platform. HLA typing included class I and class II loci at four-digit resolution. Typing coverage differed by locus: A, B, C, DRB1 and DQB1 were typed in roughly 620-630 donors, DQA1 in 500 to 550, DPA1 in 600 to 610, and DPB1 in 400 to 480. Several DR-DQ haplotypes were treated as single units for association and clustering because of strong linkage in the cohort. Among almost 400 genotyped donors of the cohort, an average of about 240,000 unique TCR beta nucleotide sequences were sequenced per donor, roughly 20% of them non-productive. What the authors observed across the whole study: V-gene and J-gene trimming of TCR beta chains was associated with a missense DCLRE1C variant in a later genetic analysis, and the association was replicated in an independent cohort. A later analysis found that HLA-associated TCR beta chains were more clonally expanded and had lower generation probabilities than equally common non-associated chains. The 87-base-pair reads could not distinguish some IMGT-functional V segments, including TRBV6-2 and TRBV6-3, so those segments were excluded. This cohort had only TCR beta chains sequenced, and the lack of alpha or paired-chain data limited which features could be detected. It was suggested by the authors that the approach could potentially be generalized to other disease states and immunological phenotypes. Linkage disequilibrium might explain the correlated functional status among segregating V segments, but an unknown experimental factor could not be excluded. Three of the identified cytomegalovirus-associated TCR beta chains were confirmed in vitro to be specific for cytomegalovirus antigens. When HLA alleles, especially DR and DQ, strongly co-occurred, TCR associations were difficult to assign to individual alleles. According to a later genetic analysis, donors in an Asian-associated ancestry cluster had fewer N-insertions in productive TCRs than the roughly 660-donor mean. In both the original and validation cohorts, the classifier was reported to diagnose cytomegalovirus status with high specificity and sensitivity. The study listed 164 TCR beta chains as associated with cytomegalovirus. Immune exposure information for the cohort was limited to CMV serostatus. A later analysis associated approximately 17,000 TCR beta sequences with specific HLA alleles at a false discovery rate of 0.05. The earlier analysis of a few hundred of the donors excluded approximately 15 rarely observed V segments, including chromosome 9 orphons, because counts were too low. A cluster of highly shared sequence variants was judged likely to represent a technical artifact of the sequencing pipeline. Sequencing depth was assumed to be roughly uniform across donors in the presence/absence analyses, though that assumption may not hold. In a later analysis, most CMV-associated TCR beta chains were found to appear HLA-restricted, with HLA associations seemingly driven largely by CMV exposure. Across donors, most TCR sequences were observed very rarely, whereas some public TCRs were present in many individuals. Because HLA typing was unavailable for some donors at each locus, only the typed subset was used in association tests. A further reported finding was that TCR beta sequences accurately predicted the HLA-A and HLA-B alleles for most subjects in the first cohort. In a later analysis, several top co-occurrence clusters were reported to appear linked to parvovirus B19, influenza, CMV and Epstein-Barr virus. In a later analysis, the rate of TCR association differed among HLA loci, with DRB1 alleles having the most associated TCRs and HLA-C alleles having the fewest. An earlier analysis of some 590 of the donors showed that most TCR beta V segments appeared in productive rearrangements either about 90% or about 30% of the time, which broadly matched IMGT annotations.

Trimming takes 1 base from V and 10 bases from J, and the germline ends sit 17 bases apart. Taken from the germline V gene (reference sequence), the CDR1 and CDR2 loops are GTSNPN and SVGIG. The CDR3 starts with the cysteine, ends with the phenylalanine, and has 14 residues. Only the CDR3 DNA is retained, 42 bases long and in frame from the first base. As for this clone: There is no known antigen for this receptor. Nothing much larger sits one base from this clone, and base qualities are not available.

The cohort comprised approximately 700 healthy bone marrow donors. Cohort members were all nominally healthy when sampled, although unrecorded immune exposures were likely present. The donor tested CMV seronegative, placing the donor among the 350 to 400 seronegative members of the cohort. Every donor gave a peripheral blood sample, and the peripheral blood mononuclear cells from that sample were used for TCR beta sequencing. Genomic DNA extraction from the blood cell samples was performed with the Qiagen DNeasy Blood Extraction Kit. Library method: the immunoSEQ multiplex PCR assay. For the multiplex PCR, a mixture combining 60 forward primers for TCR Vbeta segments and 13 reverse primers for TCR Jbeta segments was used. The CDR3 region of rearranged TCR beta genes was amplified from genomic DNA by a multiplex PCR assay. Amplified TCR beta libraries were sequenced as 87-base-pair reads on the Illumina HiSeq System. The published analysis was carried out like this. A later analysis counted 75 million to 100 million unique TCR beta chains across the roughly 700 repertoires, and some 11 million of these chains were shared by at least two donors. Raw reads were error-corrected and collapsed into unique sequences by a nearest-neighbor algorithm in which closely related sequences were merged to remove PCR and sequencing errors. CDR3 sequences were aligned to IMGT reference sequences to assign V, D and J gene segments. For a sequence to be retained, a match of at least six nucleotides to both a V gene segment and a J gene segment was required. A rearrangement was called productive if the CDR3 had no stop codons and remained in frame with V and J, and every other rearrangement was called non-productive. CDR3 was defined according to IMGT convention as the region running from the second conserved V-encoded cysteine to the conserved J-encoded phenylalanine. Sequences without an unambiguous match to a single V gene segment were excluded from the earlier analysis of almost 600 of the donors. An earlier analysis of a few hundred of the donors called V segments functional above 56.7% productive rearrangements and segregating when the between-donor standard deviation exceeded 5%. To diagnose cytomegalovirus status from the catalog of TCR beta chain sequences, a statistical classification framework was built. In a later analysis, TCR nucleotide sequences were compared against IMGT/GENE-DB human TR gene sequences so that V and J genes could be assigned. A later analysis assigned CDR3 sequences and most-parsimonious VDJ recombination scenarios with the TCRdist pipeline. In a later analysis, every TCR beta chain was defined by the combination of its CDR3 amino acid sequence and its V-gene family, and reads without a unique V-gene family were dropped. In a later analysis, some 600 highly shared, low-generation-probability nucleotide sequences were removed to address suspected cross-contamination and a sequencing artifact. In a later analysis, a clonal expansion index was calculated for each public chain from normalized within-repertoire ranks of inferred template counts. Generation probabilities in a later analysis came from a VDJ recombination model fitted to out-of-frame rearrangements, and those results were checked against IGoR. In a later analysis, TCR-TCR, TCR-HLA and TCR-CMV co-occurrence was scored with hypergeometric tests, and a repertoire-size bias correction was applied to TCR pairs. False discovery rates were estimated in a later analysis by permuting HLA or CMV assignments 20 times. In a later analysis, co-occurring TCRs were grouped with DBSCAN, and TCRdist sequence similarity was added when clustering was performed within HLA-allele-positive subsets. Repertoires with fewer than 30,000 or more than 120,000 public chains were left out of co-occurrence clustering, as were about five repertoires with anomalous nucleotide sharing. TCRdb re-hosts the immuneACCESS table, in-frame sequences only. Its copies lack some clones; in the studies checked, an unresolved V gene accounts for under half of them, and the cause for the rest is not known. That table gives V, J and clone size, and the DNA gave D and trimming. For this sample there are approximately 130,000 clones; more than 75% appear just once. Clones ranked in the top ten supply 5.2% of the sample.

The clonotype comes from a woman aged 30 to 39 in good health and CMV-seronegative. The sample consisted of PBMCs. The chain joins TRBV30 to TRBJ1-5, and perhaps TRBD1 as D gene, on 5 matching bases. This receptor carries the CDR3 CAWSEGLTLEPQHF. The DNA is as follows: TGTGCCTGGAGTGAGGGACTGACTTTGGAACCCCAGCATTTT.